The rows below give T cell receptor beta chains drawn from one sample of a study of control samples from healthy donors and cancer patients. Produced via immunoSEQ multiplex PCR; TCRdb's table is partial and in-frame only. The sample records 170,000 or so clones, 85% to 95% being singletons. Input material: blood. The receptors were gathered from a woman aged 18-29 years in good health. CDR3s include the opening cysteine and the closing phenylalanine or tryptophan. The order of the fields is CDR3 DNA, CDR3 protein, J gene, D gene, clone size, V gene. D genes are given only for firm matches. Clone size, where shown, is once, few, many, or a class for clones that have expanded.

TGTGCCAGCAGCCAAGACCCCGGGACTAGGGGCAATGAGCAGTTCTTC | CASSQDPGTRGNEQFF | TRBJ2-1 | TRBD2 | - | TRBV4-2
TGTGCCACCAGTGACGGACAGGGAGGTCCCTACGAGCAGTACTTC | CATSDGQGGPYEQYF | TRBJ2-7 | TRBD1 | - | TRBV24-1
TGTGCCAGCAGCTTTAGCGGGGGGAACACCGGGGAGCTGTTTTTT | CASSFSGGNTGELFF | TRBJ2-2 | TRBD2 | - | TRBV7-2
TGCGCCAGCAGCCCAAGACAGGGACTTGCTTATAATTCACCCCTCCACTTT | CASSPRQGLAYNSPLHF | TRBJ1-6 | TRBD1 | - | TRBV4-3
TGTGCCAGCAGCGTGGGGGCGGAACCCTACGAGCAGTACTTC | CASSVGAEPYEQYF | TRBJ2-7 | - | - | TRBV9
TGTGCCACCAGCAGAGATCGGGGGGCGGCTGGAAACACCATATATTTT | CATSRDRGAAGNTIYF | TRBJ1-3 | - | - | TRBV15
TGTGCCAGCCGCCGAGTCGGAGGTAATCAGCCCCAGCATTTT | CASRRVGGNQPQHF | TRBJ1-5 | - | - | TRBV27
TGCGCCAGCAGCTTGGACGGGGATACGCAGTATTTT | CASSLDGDTQYF | TRBJ2-3 | - | once | TRBV5-1
TGTGCCAGCAGTTTATCGGCAGATACGCAGTATTTT | CASSLSADTQYF | TRBJ2-3 | - | - | TRBV12-3/TRBV12-4
TGTGCCAGCTCACTCGGACAGCAGGGGACTGAAGCTTTCTTT | CASSLGQQGTEAFF | TRBJ1-1 | - | - | TRBV18
TGTGCCATCAGTGAGGAAATAGCGGGGAGCACAGATACGCAGTATTTT | CAISEEIAGSTDTQYF | TRBJ2-3 | TRBD2 | - | TRBV10-3
TGTGCCAGCAGCGTCGCCCCCTACTACTCGGGCTATGGCTACACCTTC | CASSVAPYYSGYGYTF | TRBJ1-2 | - | - | TRBV9
TGTGCCAGCTCACAAACGACAGGGGGGAACACTGAAGCTTTCTTT | CASSQTTGGNTEAFF | TRBJ1-1 | TRBD1 | - | TRBV18
TGTGCCAGCAGTGCCCTTCGGGACAGGGGGCGCGGTGGCTACACCTTC | CASSALRDRGRGGYTF | TRBJ1-2 | TRBD1 | - | TRBV2
TGTGCCAGCAGCCCCCGAGGAGCTCCTAATTCACCCCTCCACTTT | CASSPRGAPNSPLHF | TRBJ1-6 | - | - | TRBV7-2
TGTGCCAGCAGCCCGGGACGGCGCGGTGAAGCTTTCTTT | CASSPGRRGEAFF | TRBJ1-1 | - | - | TRBV3-1/TRBV3-2
TGTGCCAGCAGTTTTCCCTCCAAATCGGGCAGGGGTGAACAGCCCCAGCATTTT | CASSFPSKSGRGEQPQHF | TRBJ1-5 | - | - | TRBV28
TGTGCCAGCACTATACAGGGGGCGGACACTGAAGCTTTCTTT | CASTIQGADTEAFF | TRBJ1-1 | TRBD1 | - | TRBV18
TGTGCCAGCAGCTACCGGGCCCCGGATCATGGCTACACCTTC | CASSYRAPDHGYTF | TRBJ1-2 | - | - | TRBV21-1
TGTGCCACCAAAGAAGGGTCCACAGATACGCAGTATTTT | CATKEGSTDTQYF | TRBJ2-3 | - | once | TRBV24-1
TGTGCCGGCAGCCACTTTAGGACAGGGATTGAGCAGTTCTTC | CAGSHFRTGIEQFF | TRBJ2-1 | TRBD1 | once | TRBV3-1/TRBV3-2
TGCGCCAGCAGCCAACTGACTCCAGGGACAGGGGTTTCACCCCTCCACTTT | CASSQLTPGTGVSPLHF | TRBJ1-6 | TRBD1 | - | TRBV4-1
TGCAGCGTAAAGGACGGGGGGAACACTGAAGCTTTCTTT | CSVKDGGNTEAFF | TRBJ1-1 | - | once | TRBV29-1
TGTGCCAGCAGTTACGCGGGGCCCTCCTACGAGCAGTACTTC | CASSYAGPSYEQYF | TRBJ2-7 | - | - | TRBV6-6
TGTGCCAGCAGCTACGGGACTAGGGGAGATACGCAGTATTTT | CASSYGTRGDTQYF | TRBJ2-3 | TRBD2 | - | TRBV9
TGCGCCAGCAGCCTTCAACAGGGAACTAGTGGCTACACCTTC | CASSLQQGTSGYTF | TRBJ1-2 | - | - | TRBV5-1
TGTGCCAGCAGTTACGACGGGGGACCCCCAGCTTTCTTT | CASSYDGGPPAFF | TRBJ1-1 | - | - | TRBV6-2/TRBV6-3